These T cell receptor beta chains were read from a single sample in a study of cytomegalovirus exposure and HLA in healthy donors. Clones were sequenced by immunoSEQ multiplex PCR, and TCRdb holds only the in-frame ones, with some missing. The sample yields a few hundred thousand clones, 85% to 95% seen once. Sequencing was performed on PBMCs. The receptors shown here come from a girl between 2 and 10 years old in good health and CMV-seronegative. Both conserved end residues are part of each CDR3. Clone sizes are given selectively: once, few, many, or a class where the clone is expanded.

>once|TRBJ1-1|TRBV5-1
CASSLARGMNTEAFF
>NA|TRBJ2-7|TRBV29-1
CSVLTGAGQQYF
>NA|TRBJ1-5|TRBV28
CASSLVLGQGSDQPQHF
>NA|TRBJ2-7|TRBV9
CASSQYRSSYEQYF
>NA|TRBJ1-4|TRBV5-1
CASSLGGVAEKLFF
>NA|TRBJ2-5|TRBV28
CATHSGEETQYF
>once|TRBJ1-6|TRBV6-1
CASRSGGRPPLHF
>once|TRBJ1-2|TRBV19
CASSLVGEDYGYTF
>NA|TRBJ2-1|TRBV18
CASSPPRWASGKGEQFF
>once|TRBJ2-1|TRBV5-1
CASSPLAGVPYNEQFF
>NA|TRBJ1-2|TRBV6-1
CASASPGQSRGYTF
>once|NA|TRBV19
CASSMSFSYEQYF
>NA|TRBJ1-1|TRBV6-5
CASRTGGTEAFF
>NA|TRBJ2-1|TRBV2
CASSDASRNEQFF
>once|TRBJ2-1|TRBV6-5
CASSPTSGSGEQFF
>NA|TRBJ1-4|TRBV5-6
CASSLDPTFPREKLFF